The next 32 T cell receptor beta chains were all read from a single sample in a study of molecular identifiers for immune sequencing clone quantification. TCRdb itself ran the PCR reads through MiXCR, one entry per CDR3 protein. The repertoire consists of over 550,000 distinct CDR3 sequences, with approximately 24% occurring once and the leading ten covering approximately 0.75%. Sequencing was done on a sample of naive CD8+ T cells from blood, with Jurkat cell RNA spiked in. As for subset: FACS-sorted CD8+CD4-CCR7+CD45RA+ naive T cells. The receptors come from a human donor in good health. Some libraries in this study had Jurkat cell RNA spiked in.

This clonotype was seen a handful of times. The CDR3 sequence: CASSVEGLAGTDTQYF. CDR3 nucleotide sequence: TGTGCCAGCAGCGTAGAGGGACTAGCGGGCACAGATACGCAGTATTTT. The chain links TRBV9 to TRBJ2-3, with 11 bases that match TRBD2. Trimming cost V 0 bases and J 1 base; bases outside gene matches: 1. The germline gives CDR1 SGDLS, CDR2 YYNGEE. The CDR3 contains 16 residues. The full variable domain, with the rest looked up from reference TRBV9 and TRBJ2-3, is DSGVTQTPKHLITATGQRVTLRCSPRSGDLSVYWYQQSLDQGLQFLIQYYNGEERAKGNILERFSAQQFPDLHSELNLSSLELGDSALYFCASSVEGLAGTDTQYFGPGTRLTVL.

The genes are TRBV12-3 or TRBV12-4 and TRBJ1-4; D is possibly TRBD1 (6 bases). This CDR3 has 16 amino acids. Trimming removed 6 bases at V and 0 bases at J, with 14 bases between. As DNA, the CDR3 is TGTGCCAGCAGGTCCCGGGAGGGGGCAACTAATGAAAAACTGTTTTTT. Translating it yields CASRSREGATNEKLFF.

This clonotype was recorded once. Since a much larger clone is just one base distant, this may be a read error. The chain is built from TRBV5-3 and TRBJ2-7; D not resolved. TRBV5-3 is an open reading frame, and its role is uncertain. This CDR3 has 15 residues. Here the CDR3 reads CASSLGGRPRVEQYF. The CDR3 region has the DNA TGTGCCAGCAGCTTGGGTGGCCGCCCTAGAGTCGAGCAGTACTTC.

The V gene is TRBV19, the J gene TRBJ1-5; 9 positions agree with TRBD1. CDR1 LNHDA and CDR2 SQIVND come from the germline V gene (reference sequence). V lost 7 bases, J lost 5 bases, and 9 bases stayed unmatched. The CDR3 contains 15 residues. The CDR3 region is CASIPLGQGDQPQHF. CDR3 bases: TGTGCCAGTATCCCCCTGGGACAGGGTGATCAGCCCCAGCATTTT.

This clonotype was observed a few times. A read error is likely, as this CDR3 ends without the conserved phenylalanine or tryptophan. The DNA is left out, because the CDR3 cannot be placed on it with certainty; the CDR3 is given as TCRdb lists it. J is TRBJ1-4 and V is TRBV25-1; TRBD1 is the table's D call, not checked against the DNA. Germline V gene lookup returns CDR1 MGHDK and CDR2 SYGVNS. Ends included, the CDR3 has 8 residues. Here the CDR3 reads CARPGDPL.

This clonotype was detected a few times. The chain couples TRBV28 to TRBJ2-2; no reliable D call. V lost 7 bases to trimming and J lost 1 base, with 10 bases between them. Germline V gene sequence: CDR1 MDHEN, CDR2 SYDVKM. The CDR3 contains 14 residues. CDR3 DNA: TGTGCCAGCACCCCTCGGATGAACACCGGGGAGCTGTTTTTT. As protein: CASTPRMNTGELFF.

This clonotype has a count of ten or more. This chain uses TRBV5-5 with TRBJ1-1; 8 bases fit TRBD1. The CDR3 contains 14 residues. The trim removed 4 bases at V and 5 bases at J, leaving 7 bases unmatched. Germline V CDR1 and CDR2: SGHKS, YYEKEE (reference sequence). CDR3 nucleotide sequence: TGTGCCAGCAGCGCTGGGCAGGGGGCAACTGAAGCTTTCTTT. Translated, it gives CASSAGQGATEAFF.

At least ten counts were recorded for this clonotype. The chain links TRBV28 to TRBJ1-5; D is unresolved. The CDR3 extends over 14 amino acids. Per the germline V gene, CDR1 is MDHEN and CDR2 is SYDVKM. V lost 8 bases and J lost 1, with 12 bases in between. The DNA of the CDR3 is TGTGCCAGCGGCGCCCAGGAAAGCAATCAGCCCCAGCATTTT. It codes for CASGAQESNQPQHF.

As to this clonotype: A much larger clone is a single base away; this may be a read error. V gene TRBV4-3 combines with J gene TRBJ1-1; 8 nucleotides agree with TRBD1. With 1 base clipped from V and 5 bases from J, the junction kept 15 bases outside the gene matches. CDR1 and CDR2 (germline): LGHNA, YSLEER. The CDR3 runs 18 residues. In nucleotides, the CDR3 is TGCGCCAGCAGCCAAGCGGCGAGGCAGGGGGCCTCGAAGACTGAAGCTTTCTTT. This gives the protein CASSQAARQGASKTEAFF.

This clonotype has more than one count but fewer than ten. The V call is TRBV4-3, the J call TRBJ2-7, with D perhaps matching TRBD2 (6 bases). The V gene lost 4 bases and the J gene lost 4 bases, with 17 bases spanning the gap. CDR1 LGHNA and CDR2 YSLEER come from the germline V gene. The CDR3 consists of 15 residues. The DNA of the CDR3 is TGCGCCAGCAGCCTCGGATTCGGGACTCCATACGAGCAGTACTTC. Translated, it gives CASSLGFGTPYEQYF.

Notes on this clonotype: A much larger clone sits a single nucleotide away, making a read error possible. The chain joins TRBV10-2 to TRBJ2-2; D may be TRBD1 (6 bases). The CDR3 extends over 16 amino acids. Germline CDR1 is WSHSY and CDR2 is SAAADI. V was shortened by 3 bases and J by 6 bases, with 17 bases between the two germline ends. The DNA for the CDR3 is TGCGCCAGCAGTGAAGGGCAGGGGAGATACCCCGGGGAGCTGTTTTTT. It encodes CASSEGQGRYPGELFF.

This clonotype was picked up a small number of times. The chain carries TRBV7-2 and TRBJ2-1; tentative D call: TRBD2 (6 bases). CDR1 is SGHTA, CDR2 FQGNSA, per germline. The V end was cut by 2 bases, the J end by 8 bases, with 16 bases between. CDR3 length: 15 residues. Written as DNA, the CDR3 is TGTGCCAGCAGCTTAAAAACTAGCAGAGGAGATGAGCAGTTCTTC. Residues: CASSLKTSRGDEQFF. The complete variable domain, with remaining parts taken from reference TRBV7-2 and TRBJ2-1, reads GAGVSQSPSNKVTEKGKDVELRCDPISGHTALYWYRQSLGQGLEFLIYFQGNSAPDKSGLPSDRFSAERTGGSVSTLTIQRTQQEDSAVYLCASSLKTSRGDEQFFGPGTRLTVL.

The CDR3 loop is CASSPIGGSYNEQFF. The DNA of the CDR3 is TGTGCCAGCAGTCCCATCGGGGGCTCCTACAATGAGCAGTTCTTC. The genes are TRBV28 and TRBJ2-1, with TRBD2 as a possible D gene (6 bases). Germline CDR1 MDHEN, CDR2 SYDVKM. The CDR3 runs 15 residues. Trimming took off 5 bases at V and 0 bases at J, with 11 bases between the two ends. The variable domain in full, with the rest retrieved from reference TRBV28 and TRBJ2-1, is DVKVTQSSRYLVKRTGEKVFLECVQDMDHENMFWYRQDPGLGLRLIYFSYDVKMKEKGDIPEGYSVSREKKERFSLILESASTNQTSMYLCASSPIGGSYNEQFFGPGTRLTVL.

A word on this clonotype: One base away lies a much larger clone, so this may be a sequencing read error. The chain carries TRBV6-2 or TRBV6-3 and TRBJ1-1; D might be TRBD1 (5 bases). CDR3 size: 13 residues. Germline CDR1 is MNHEY and CDR2 is SVGEGT. Trimming removed 4 bases at V and 11 bases at J, with 17 bases between. In nucleotides, the CDR3 is TGTGCCAGCAGTTTCGACCCAGGGTCGGGGGCTTTCTTT. Protein: CASSFDPGSGAFF.

At least ten counts were recorded for this clonotype. The chain recombines TRBV9 with TRBJ2-7; 8 bases agree with TRBD2. Unmatched junction bases numbered 4, after V lost 2 bases and J lost 0 bases. The CDR3 loop spans 15 amino acids. Germline CDR1 and CDR2: SGDLS and YYNGEE. The chain's CDR3 is CASSVAGTSSYEQYF. CDR3 coding DNA: TGTGCCAGCAGCGTTGCCGGGACTAGCTCCTACGAGCAGTACTTC.

This clonotype appeared a few times. This may come from a read error, since a much larger clone is one base off. The genes are TRBV29-1 and TRBJ2-7; 7 nucleotides match TRBD1. The J segment lost 3 bases and the V segment lost 7 bases, leaving 6 bases of the junction unmatched. This CDR3 has 12 amino acids. The germline CDR1 and CDR2 sequences are SQVTM and ANQGSEA. The CDR3 loop is CSAMRDSYEQYF. The CDR3 DNA is TGCAGCGCAATGAGGGACAGCTACGAGCAGTACTTC.

As regards this clonotype: Compared with germline, one end of the junction differs, possibly owing to a read error. V usage is TRBV9 and J usage is TRBJ1-1; D is unresolved. CDR3 size: 14 residues. The V gene's germline CDR1 is SGDLS and CDR2 YYNGEE. The CDR3 protein is CTSSTGRRNTEAFF. The CDR3 DNA is TGTACCAGCAGCACCGGACGGAGGAACACTGAAGCTTTCTTT. Combining the CDR3 with reference TRBV9 and TRBJ1-1 gives the whole variable domain DSGVTQTPKHLITATGQRVTLRCSPRSGDLSVYWYQQSLDQGLQFLIQYYNGEERAKGNILERFSAQQFPDLHSELNLSSLELGDSALYFCTSSTGRRNTEAFFGQGTRLTVV.

This clonotype came up a few times. The chain has TRBV7-2 and TRBJ1-6; D gene ambiguous. CDR3 size: 16 residues. Germline V gene data show CDR1 as SGHTA and CDR2 as FQGNSA. V gave up 7 bases and J gave up 4 bases, with 17 bases separating them. CDR3: CASTPMAGGYNSPLHF. In DNA, the CDR3 is TGTGCCAGCACTCCGATGGCAGGAGGATATAATTCACCCCTCCACTTT. Supplemented by reference TRBV7-2 and TRBJ1-6, the full variable domain reads GAGVSQSPSNKVTEKGKDVELRCDPISGHTALYWYRQSLGQGLEFLIYFQGNSAPDKSGLPSDRFSAERTGGSVSTLTIQRTQQEDSAVYLCASTPMAGGYNSPLHFGNGTRLTVT.

V and J are TRBV7-6 and TRBJ1-5; D uncertain. The CDR3 runs to 17 residues. Trimming took off 5 bases at V and 4 bases at J, with 21 bases between the two ends. CDR1 and CDR2 from the germline V gene are SGHVS and FNYEAQ. CDR3: CASSQSPGPLNNQPQHF. DNA for the CDR3: TGTGCCAGCAGCCAGTCTCCGGGTCCCCTAAATAATCAGCCCCAGCATTTT. Variable domain in full (rest from reference TRBV7-6 and TRBJ1-5): GAGVSQSPRYKVTKRGQDVALRCDPISGHVSLYWYRQALGQGPEFLTYFNYEAQQDKSGLPNDRFSAERPEGSISTLTIQRTEQRDSAMYRCASSQSPGPLNNQPQHFGDGTRLSIL.

Turning to this clonotype: A much bigger clone sits one base away, suggesting this may be a read error. The V call is TRBV7-6, the J call TRBJ2-7, with TRBD1 identical over 9 bases. The junction had 4 bases not matched to a gene; V was cut back by 2 bases and J by 2 bases. CDR1 is SGHVS, CDR2 FNYEAQ, per germline. CDR3 length equals 15 residues. This chain's CDR3 is CASSLRQGEAYEQYF. DNA of the CDR3: TGTGCCAGCAGCTTACGACAGGGGGAAGCCTACGAGCAGTACTTC.

This clonotype was observed a few times. The V call is TRBV30, the J call TRBJ2-5; 8 nucleotides match TRBD2. Germline loops: CDR1 GTSNPN, CDR2 SVGIG (reference sequence). There are 14 residues in the CDR3. With V trimmed by 4 bases and J by 4 bases, 8 bases remained unmatched. CDR3 loop: CAWIPAGGIETQYF. The CDR3, as DNA: TGTGCCTGGATTCCCGCGGGGGGCATAGAGACCCAGTACTTC.

In its sample, this clonotype was seen many times. This chain connects TRBV6-2 or TRBV6-3 to TRBJ1-1, with unresolved D. The CDR3 covers 14 residues. V was clipped by 5 bases and J by 2 bases, with 12 bases between them. Germline loops: CDR1 MNHEY, CDR2 SVGEGT. The chain's CDR3 is CASSKPGANTEAFF. The CDR3 DNA reads as TGTGCCAGCAGTAAACCGGGAGCCAACACTGAAGCTTTCTTT.

The rearrangement joins TRBV29-1 to TRBJ1-1; D is possibly TRBD1 (5 bases). The CDR3 is 12 residues long. Germline V lookup: CDR1 SQVTM, CDR2 ANQGSEA. Between the trimmed V and J ends, which lost 8 bases and 1 base, there was a span of 11 bases. CDR3 sequence: CSTGRGNTEAFF. CDR3 coding DNA: TGCAGCACCGGGAGGGGGAACACTGAAGCTTTCTTT.

This clonotype was seen at least ten times. The chain employs TRBV28 and TRBJ1-4, with no clear D. The CDR3 runs 15 residues. In germline, CDR1 is MDHEN, CDR2 SYDVKM. The V end was cut by 2 bases, the J end by 0 bases, with 7 bases between. CDR3 in amino acids: CASSLRRATNEKLFF. The CDR3 bases are TGTGCCAGCAGTTTACGGCGGGCAACTAATGAAAAACTGTTTTTT.

In its sample, this clonotype was seen many times. V is TRBV4-3 and J is TRBJ2-7, with unresolved D. Germline CDR1 and CDR2: LGHNA and YSLEER. The CDR3 loop spans 15 amino acids. Trimming took off 2 bases at V and 2 bases at J, with 13 bases between the two ends. The CDR3 loop reads CASSQSPAPAYEQYF. The CDR3 nucleotides are TGCGCCAGCAGCCAATCACCCGCTCCCGCCTACGAGCAGTACTTC.

Comments on this clonotype: Likely a read error: the CDR3 ends without its conserved phenylalanine or tryptophan. Because the CDR3's place on the DNA is in doubt, the DNA is left out and the CDR3 is given as listed by TCRdb. The CDR3 loop is CAIPGQETRYL. The V and J genes are TRBV10-3 and TRBJ2-5; TRBD1, the table's D call, lacks a check against the DNA. The CDR3 length is 11 residues, termini included. CDR1 and CDR2 from the germline V gene are ENHRY and SYGVKD.

The chain joins TRBV2 to TRBJ2-5; D gene ambiguous. This CDR3 has 13 amino acids. Germline CDR1 is SNHLY and CDR2 is FYNNEI. Trimming removed 6 bases from V and 4 bases from J, with 12 bases in between. CDR3 protein: CASSHQDLETQYF. CDR3 sequence (DNA): TGTGCCAGCAGCCATCAGGATCTAGAGACCCAGTACTTC. Based on the CDR3 plus reference TRBV2 and TRBJ2-5, the full variable domain is EPEVTQTPSHQVTQMGQEVILRCVPISNHLYFYWYRQILGQKVEFLVSFYNNEISEKSEIFDDQFSVERPDGSNFTLKIRSTKLEDSAMYFCASSHQDLETQYFGPGTRLLVL.

The chain carries TRBV7-6 and TRBJ2-2, with 8 bases fitting TRBD2. The CDR3 is made up of 15 amino acids. V dropped 4 bases and J dropped 6; count of bases not matched to a gene: 7. Germline values: CDR1 SGHVS, CDR2 FNYEAQ. Here the CDR3 reads CASSSGTSLSGELFF. The CDR3 DNA reads TGTGCCAGCAGCTCCGGGACTAGTCTCTCCGGGGAGCTGTTTTTT.

V and J are TRBV19 and TRBJ2-1; 7 bases align to TRBD2. Germline assignment: CDR1 LNHDA and CDR2 SQIVND (reference sequence). The CDR3 loop spans 14 amino acids. The junction had 9 bases not matched to a gene; V was cut back by 11 bases and J by 2 bases. The CDR3 loop is CAGQSAGAYNEQFF. CDR3 sequence (DNA): TGTGCCGGTCAATCGGCGGGGGCCTACAATGAGCAGTTCTTC.

This clonotype was seen repeatedly, ten times or more. V is TRBV27 and J is TRBJ1-5; a possible D gene is TRBD1 (5 bases). V was cut by 3 bases and J by 6 bases, with 9 bases left in between. This CDR3 region has 13 residues. The germline V gene has CDR1 MNHEY and CDR2 SMNVEV (reference sequence). Written as DNA, the CDR3 is TGTGCCAGCAGTTTGGGGGTTGCTCAGCCCCAGCATTTT. This encodes CASSLGVAQPQHF.

Only a few counts were recorded for this clonotype. This chain uses TRBV27 with TRBJ2-3; D may be TRBD1 (5 bases). Between the trimmed V and J ends, which lost 3 bases and 2 bases, there was a span of 9 bases. The CDR3 extends over 14 amino acids. Per germline, CDR1 MNHEY and CDR2 SMNVEV (reference sequence). CDR3 sequence: CASSFAGYTDTQYF. Written as DNA, the CDR3 is TGTGCCAGCAGTTTCGCAGGGTACACAGATACGCAGTATTTT.

The V call is TRBV5-8, the J call TRBJ2-5; tentative D call: TRBD1 (6 bases). The germline gives CDR1 SGHTS, CDR2 YDEGEE. V lost 1 base and J lost 2, with 9 bases in between. This CDR3 is built from 14 residues. The CDR3 sequence is CASSLLRGQETQYF. The CDR3 DNA reads TGTGCCAGCAGCTTGCTCAGGGGACAAGAGACCCAGTACTTC.